The rows below give T cell receptor beta chains drawn from one sample of a study of T cell responses to AZD1222 COVID-19 vaccine. Libraries were prepared by immunoSEQ multiplex PCR; TCRdb keeps only in-frame clonotypes and omits some of them. There are approximately 150,000 clones in the sample; around 90% occur only once, and 1.1% lies in the top ten. The sequences come from peripheral blood, collected 28 days after the second AZD1222 dose. These receptors all stem from an adult who received the AZD1222 COVID-19 vaccine. The conserved cysteine and the conserved F or W are not part of the CDR3 here. Fields, in order: J gene, V gene, CDR3 protein.

j_call: TRBJ1-5; v_call: TRBV11-3; cdr3_aa: ASSLVGGRDQPQH
j_call: TRBJ2-7; v_call: TRBV7-8; cdr3_aa: ASSFLSSYEQY
j_call: TRBJ2-1; v_call: TRBV5-1; cdr3_aa: ASSLNGGAYNEQF
j_call: TRBJ2-3; v_call: TRBV18; cdr3_aa: ASSERASADTQY
j_call: TRBJ1-4; v_call: TRBV15; cdr3_aa: ATSRGQGQFSDEKLF
j_call: TRBJ1-2; v_call: TRBV6-2/TRBV6-3; cdr3_aa: ASSYSTGPYGYT
j_call: TRBJ1-1; v_call: TRBV18; cdr3_aa: ASSPQGMNTEAF
j_call: TRBJ1-6; v_call: TRBV6-5; cdr3_aa: ASYRGPYNSPLH
j_call: TRBJ1-5; v_call: TRBV19; cdr3_aa: ASSIFGANQPQH
j_call: TRBJ2-1; v_call: TRBV7-9; cdr3_aa: ASSLADSGGAGSEQF
j_call: TRBJ1-2; v_call: TRBV15; cdr3_aa: ATSRERGKGGYT
j_call: TRBJ1-1; v_call: TRBV2; cdr3_aa: ASSVLTGGTEAF
j_call: TRBJ2-5; v_call: TRBV7-9; cdr3_aa: ASSKETQY
j_call: TRBJ2-5; v_call: TRBV7-6; cdr3_aa: ASSLGSETETQY
j_call: TRBJ2-2; v_call: TRBV6-5; cdr3_aa: ASSPGHFTGELF
j_call: TRBJ1-2; v_call: TRBV18; cdr3_aa: ASSPMDSEVSNYGYT
j_call: TRBJ2-1; v_call: TRBV11-2; cdr3_aa: ASAGRLGVASYNEQF
j_call: TRBJ2-5; v_call: TRBV7-9; cdr3_aa: ASSLRGRGETQY
j_call: TRBJ2-7; v_call: TRBV9; cdr3_aa: ASSVATGQGHEQY
j_call: TRBJ1-2; v_call: TRBV20-1; cdr3_aa: SASRGTYGYT
j_call: TRBJ2-1; v_call: TRBV7-9; cdr3_aa: ASSLASGGFHEQF
j_call: TRBJ1-2; v_call: TRBV14; cdr3_aa: ASSPQWAGLHGYT
j_call: TRBJ1-1; v_call: TRBV7-2; cdr3_aa: ASSIRDRGGLNTEAF
j_call: TRBJ2-7; v_call: TRBV12-2; cdr3_aa: ASRSGQGRRGEQY
j_call: TRBJ2-2; v_call: TRBV6-6; cdr3_aa: ASSYGRRLSGELF
j_call: TRBJ2-3; v_call: TRBV5-6; cdr3_aa: ASSQGLVADTQY
j_call: TRBJ1-2; v_call: TRBV6-5; cdr3_aa: ASSFGRSNYGYT
j_call: TRBJ1-2; v_call: TRBV7-2; cdr3_aa: ASSLGQDYGYT
j_call: TRBJ2-3; v_call: TRBV7-9; cdr3_aa: ASSSRVDTQY
j_call: TRBJ2-5; v_call: TRBV5-1; cdr3_aa: ASSLGVSETQY
j_call: TRBJ2-1; v_call: TRBV5-1; cdr3_aa: ASSLLLAGAHNEQF
j_call: TRBJ2-3; v_call: TRBV9; cdr3_aa: ASSVWGGGTDTQY
j_call: TRBJ1-2; v_call: TRBV6-5; cdr3_aa: ASSSTGGSYT
j_call: TRBJ2-3; v_call: TRBV12-3/TRBV12-4; cdr3_aa: ASSTDTQY
j_call: TRBJ2-3; v_call: TRBV6-1; cdr3_aa: ASSEDRVTDTQY
j_call: TRBJ2-2; v_call: TRBV5-4; cdr3_aa: ASSSPGPTTENTGELF
j_call: TRBJ1-5; v_call: TRBV19; cdr3_aa: ASSIGTAYSNQPQH
j_call: TRBJ2-1; v_call: TRBV28; cdr3_aa: ASSLPHRGYYNEQF
j_call: TRBJ1-5; v_call: TRBV10-2; cdr3_aa: ASSGSRNQPQH
j_call: TRBJ1-5; v_call: TRBV6-1; cdr3_aa: ASSESGRQGRPQH
j_call: TRBJ1-5; v_call: TRBV6-6; cdr3_aa: ASSWGQGFSNQPQH
j_call: TRBJ1-3; v_call: TRBV7-9; cdr3_aa: ASSLEQSTASY
j_call: TRBJ2-2; v_call: TRBV7-2; cdr3_aa: ASSLKIGELF
j_call: TRBJ2-7; v_call: TRBV5-1; cdr3_aa: ASSLGTPYEQY
j_call: TRBJ1-4; v_call: TRBV9; cdr3_aa: ASSVGQGGEKLF
j_call: TRBJ2-1; v_call: TRBV5-1; cdr3_aa: ASSLFKGGAGEQF
j_call: TRBJ2-1; v_call: TRBV19; cdr3_aa: ASRLSGGLYNEQF
j_call: TRBJ2-5; v_call: TRBV29-1; cdr3_aa: SVARARQETQY
j_call: TRBJ2-2; v_call: TRBV5-1; cdr3_aa: ASSLQQRTGELF
j_call: TRBJ1-5; v_call: TRBV7-8; cdr3_aa: ASSPDRDGQPQH
j_call: TRBJ1-1; v_call: TRBV19; cdr3_aa: ASSSGTALNTEAF